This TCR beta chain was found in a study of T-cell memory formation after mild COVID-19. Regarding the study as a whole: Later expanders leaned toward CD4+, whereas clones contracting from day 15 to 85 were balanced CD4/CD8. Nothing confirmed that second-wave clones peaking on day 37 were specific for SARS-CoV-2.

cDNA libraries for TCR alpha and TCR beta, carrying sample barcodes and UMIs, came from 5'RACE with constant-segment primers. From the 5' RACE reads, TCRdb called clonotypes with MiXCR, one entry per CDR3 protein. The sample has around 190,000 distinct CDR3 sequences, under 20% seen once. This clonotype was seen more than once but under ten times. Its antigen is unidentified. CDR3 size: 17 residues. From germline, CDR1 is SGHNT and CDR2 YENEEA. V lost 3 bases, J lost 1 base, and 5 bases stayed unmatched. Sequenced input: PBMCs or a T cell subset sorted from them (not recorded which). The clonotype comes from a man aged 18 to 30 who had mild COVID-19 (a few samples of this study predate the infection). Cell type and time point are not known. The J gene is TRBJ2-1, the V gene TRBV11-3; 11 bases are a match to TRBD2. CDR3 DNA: TGTGCCAGCAGCTTCACTAGCGGGGGTCTTTCCTACAATGAGCAGTTCTTC. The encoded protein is CASSFTSGGLSYNEQFF.